This entry lists 16 T cell receptor beta chains sequenced from one sample in a study of T cell responses to AZD1222 COVID-19 vaccine. Sequenced by immunoSEQ multiplex PCR; TCRdb stores in-frame clones only, minus some. This table has 150,000 or so clones, about 90% appearing once. The starting material was peripheral blood, obtained on day 0 of AZD1222 vaccination. All receptors derive from an adult in good health.

This clone was picked up a small number of times. This chain's CDR3 is CASKVRTGGRETQYF. CDR3 nucleotides: TGTGCCAGCAAGGTTAGGACAGGGGGTCGAGAGACCCAGTACTTC. The chain is built from TRBV6-5 and TRBJ2-5, with 10 bases that match TRBD1. V lost 7 bases to trimming and J lost 4 bases; unmatched junction nucleotides: 9. The CDR3 spans 15 residues. Germline lookup yields CDR1 MNHEY and CDR2 SVGAGI.

The chain uses TRBV18 and TRBJ1-1; D remains unclear. Germline-derived CDR1 and CDR2 are KGHSH and LQKENI. CDR3 length equals 14 residues. With 6 bases removed from V and 4 bases from J, the gap between germline ends came to 15 bases. This CDR3 reads CASSPTYPSTEAFF. As DNA, the CDR3 is TGTGCCAGCTCCCCGACTTACCCGAGCACTGAAGCTTTCTTT.

The chain joins TRBV2 to TRBJ1-1; D uncertain. Germline values: CDR1 SNHLY, CDR2 FYNNEI. The CDR3 is 14 amino acids. V was cut by 5 bases and J by 2 bases, with 12 bases left in between. CDR3 loop: CASSPDRQNTEAFF. As DNA, the CDR3 is TGTGCCAGCAGTCCCGACCGCCAAAACACTGAAGCTTTCTTT.

This chain links TRBV28 with TRBJ2-1, with 10 bases fitting TRBD1. The V gene end was trimmed by 6 bases and the J gene end by 7 bases; junction bases not matched to a gene: 9. The CDR3 runs to 15 residues. Germline CDR1 is MDHEN and CDR2 is SYDVKM. The CDR3, as DNA: TGTGCCAGCAGCCTCCGCCGGACAGGGGGGAATGAGCAGTTCTTC. This encodes CASSLRRTGGNEQFF.

The CDR3 DNA follows: TGTGCCAGCAGTTCCGGACAGTGGGCCTTATATTTT. It yields the protein CASSSGQWALYF. This chain links TRBV12-3 or TRBV12-4 with TRBJ1-3; maybe TRBD1 (6 bases). This CDR3 is built from 12 residues. V was clipped by 4 bases and J by 14 bases, with 15 bases between them.

This clone appeared once. The chain joins TRBV20-1 to TRBJ1-1, with no clear D. Germline CDR1 DFQATT, CDR2 SNEGSKA (reference sequence). This CDR3 has 11 residues. V gave up 5 bases and J gave up 1 base, with 5 bases separating them. In nucleotides, the CDR3 is TGCAGTGCTGGGCAGAACACTGAAGCTTTCTTT. Translated, it gives CSAGQNTEAFF.

This clone was seen a few times. The J gene is TRBJ1-2, the V gene TRBV11-2, with TRBD1 identical over 10 bases. Germline V gene lookup returns CDR1 SGHAT and CDR2 FQNNGV. CDR3 length: 16 residues. Unmatched junction bases numbered 7, after V lost 1 base and J lost 5 bases. The CDR3 nucleotides are TGTGCCAGCAGCTTAGTTTACGGGACAGGGGATTATGGCTACACCTTC. This sequence encodes CASSLVYGTGDYGYTF.

This chain links TRBV10-2 with TRBJ2-1; D might be TRBD2 (5 bases). Trimming cost V 7 bases and J 3 bases, with 16 bases left between them. This CDR3 spans 15 amino acids. The V gene's germline CDR1 is WSHSY and CDR2 SAAADI. Here the CDR3 DNA reads TGCGCCAGCAATCCGGGAAGCGGATTCTACAATGAGCAGTTCTTC. It translates to CASNPGSGFYNEQFF.

The chain uses TRBV6-1 and TRBJ1-1, with D perhaps TRBD1 (5 bases). In germline, CDR1 is MNHNS, CDR2 SASEGT. CDR3 size: 14 residues. V was cut by 3 bases and J by 5 bases, with 13 bases left in between. CDR3 sequence reads: CASSEAGGETEAFF. In DNA form, the CDR3 reads TGTGCCAGCAGTGAGGCTGGGGGGGAAACTGAAGCTTTCTTT.

This sequence joins TRBV5-6 and TRBJ1-2, with a weak D call TRBD1 (5 bases). The length of the CDR3 is 14 residues. The germline V gene encodes CDR1 SGHDT and CDR2 YYEEEE. Trimming stripped 4 bases from V and 7 bases from J, with 17 bases between. In DNA form, the CDR3 reads TGTGCCAGCAGCCCGGGCACCGGGGGGTTTGGCTACACCTTC. Translated, it gives CASSPGTGGFGYTF.

The chain couples TRBV28 to TRBJ2-7; a weak D match, TRBD1 (5 bases). The CDR3 has 13 amino acids. The V end was cut by 2 bases, the J end by 2 bases, with 7 bases between. CDR1 and CDR2 from the germline V gene are MDHEN and SYDVKM. CDR3 protein: CASSLETAYEQYF. In nucleotides, the CDR3 is TGTGCCAGCAGTTTAGAGACAGCCTACGAGCAGTACTTC.

The chain uses TRBV4-1 and TRBJ1-6; D gene unclear. Per germline, CDR1 MGHRA and CDR2 YSYEKL. V was shortened by 3 bases and J by 0 bases, with 24 bases between the two germline ends. The CDR3 extends over 21 amino acids. The CDR3 is CASSQLPRAEGLSSYNSPLHF. The CDR3, as DNA: TGCGCCAGCAGCCAGCTACCCCGGGCGGAGGGCTTAAGCTCCTATAATTCACCCCTCCACTTT.

In its sample, this clone was seen a few times. The chain employs TRBV3-1 (or the pseudogene TRBV3-2) and TRBJ1-1; D may be TRBD1 (6 bases). Trimming left V 1 base short and J 10 bases short, with 13 bases between. This CDR3 has 13 amino acids. CDR1 is LGHDT, CDR2 YNNKEL, per germline (reference sequence). CDR3: CASSQGQAVGAFF. CDR3 nucleotide sequence: TGTGCCAGCAGCCAAGGACAGGCAGTCGGAGCTTTCTTT.

This clone was detected once. This chain joins TRBV24-1 and TRBJ1-1, with 7 positions matching TRBD1. CDR1 KGHDR and CDR2 SFDVKD come from the germline V gene. V gave up 3 bases and J gave up 9 bases; unmatched junction bases: 6. The CDR3 consists of 13 residues. The CDR3 sequence: CATSDGGDSQAFF. In DNA, the CDR3 is TGTGCCACCAGTGATGGCGGGGACAGCCAAGCTTTCTTT.

The chain links TRBV12-2 to TRBJ1-1. TRBV12-2 is noted as a pseudogene. This CDR3 region has 11 residues. The CDR3 DNA follows: TGTGCAAGTCGCTTTCTCACTGAAGCTTTCTTT. It yields the protein CASRFLTEAFF.

The chain joins TRBV5-6 to TRBJ1-1; 10 bases match TRBD1. The CDR3 has 16 residues. The germline V gene has CDR1 SGHDT and CDR2 YYEEEE. J was trimmed by 4 bases and V by 0 bases; bases with no gene match: 6. CDR3 loop: CASSLGGTGDSTEAFF. DNA of the CDR3: TGTGCCAGCAGCTTGGGGGGGACAGGGGACAGCACTGAAGCTTTCTTT.